Listed here are 17 T cell receptor beta chains from one sample, sequenced in a study of shared clonotypes between healthy human individuals. Sequenced by immunoSEQ multiplex PCR; TCRdb stores in-frame clones only, minus some. The sample lists 2 million to 2.5 million clones, 95% occurring once. The specimen was naive CD4+ T cells sorted from blood. Documented subset: CD45RA+ positively selected. The receptors shown here come from a young man in good health.

The CDR3 is CASSLTSGVGHEQYF. The DNA for the CDR3 is TGTGCCAGCAGTCTGACTAGCGGGGTTGGCCACGAGCAGTACTTC. This sequence joins TRBV27 and TRBJ2-7, with 11 bases that match TRBD2. The CDR3 has 15 residues. From germline, CDR1 is MNHEY and CDR2 SMNVEV (reference sequence). V was clipped by 5 bases and J by 5 bases; unmatched bases: 8.

This chain joins TRBV2 and TRBJ2-3, with TRBD2 matching 8 bases. From germline, CDR1 is SNHLY and CDR2 FYNNEI. Trimming cost V 11 bases and J 1 base; bases outside gene matches: 8. The CDR3 is 14 amino acids. The CDR3 DNA reads as TGTGCCGCAAAAACGGGGGGGGGCACAGATACGCAGTATTTT. Protein sequence: CAAKTGGGTDTQYF.

V usage is TRBV6-1 and J usage is TRBJ1-6, with D possibly being TRBD1 (6 bases). This CDR3 has 15 amino acids. The V end lost 10 bases, the J end lost 1 base, and 14 bases lay between the germline ends. Germline V gives CDR1 MNHNS, CDR2 SASEGT. CDR3 protein: CATRGGQSYNSPLHF. CDR3 DNA sequence: TGTGCCACCCGGGGGGGGCAGTCCTATAATTCACCCCTCCACTTT.

The chain is built from TRBV13 and TRBJ1-2; 7 bases fit TRBD1. Germline-derived CDR1 and CDR2 are PRHDT and FYEKMQ (reference sequence). This CDR3 comprises 16 residues. Germline trimming cut 5 bases from V and 5 bases from J; bases unmatched to any gene: 14. CDR3: CASSPTTSGGRYGYTF. CDR3 nucleotides: TGTGCCAGCAGCCCGACGACCTCAGGGGGACGGTATGGCTACACCTTC.

J is TRBJ1-2 and V is TRBV6-1, with a weak D call TRBD1 (5 bases). Germline assignment: CDR1 MNHNS and CDR2 SASEGT. This CDR3 spans 13 amino acids. V was clipped by 7 bases and J by 4 bases, with 13 bases between them. The CDR3 sequence: CASTPGFIYGYTF. DNA of the CDR3: TGTGCCAGCACCCCAGGGTTTATCTATGGCTACACCTTC.

Comments on this clone: At one of its ends the junction is not consistent with the germline gene, which may arise from a read error. The chain is built from TRBV7-7 and TRBJ2-7; no firm D call. Per the germline V gene, CDR1 is SSHAT and CDR2 is FNYEAQ (reference sequence). The CDR3 contains 11 residues. The CDR3 DNA follows: TGTGCTAGCAGCCCTAGATACGAGCAGTACTTC. Residues: CASSPRYEQYF.

The chain couples TRBV14 to TRBJ1-4; D gene unclear. Trimming removed 0 bases at V and 0 bases at J, with 2 bases between. The CDR3 is made up of 14 amino acids. In germline, CDR1 is SGHDN, CDR2 FVKESK. This chain's CDR3 is CASSQDTTNEKLFF. Written as DNA, the CDR3 is TGTGCCAGCAGCCAAGATACAACTAATGAAAAACTGTTTTTT.

This clone was found once. This chain connects TRBV6-1 to TRBJ2-7, with unresolved D. Trimming shortened V by 2 bases and J by 3 bases, and 11 bases separated the two germline ends. The V gene's germline CDR1 is MNHNS and CDR2 SASEGT. The CDR3 has 14 amino acids. The DNA of the CDR3 is TGTGCCAGCAGTGAATTAACATTAATCTACGAGCAGTACTTC. It specifies CASSELTLIYEQYF.

This clone was seen only once. The rearrangement joins TRBV5-6 to TRBJ1-2, with D possibly TRBD1 on 6 matching bases. CDR1 is SGHDT and CDR2 is YYEEEE in the germline V gene. This CDR3 has 14 residues. Trimming left V 4 bases short and J 4 bases short, with 14 bases between. The CDR3 DNA reads as TGTGCCAGCAGCCCCCGGACAGCTAGCTATGGCTACACCTTC. As protein: CASSPRTASYGYTF.

Only a few counts were recorded for this clone. The chain employs TRBV19 and TRBJ2-2; possible D gene TRBD1, 6 bases. Trimming cost V 5 bases and J 6 bases, with 13 bases left between them. The germline V gene has CDR1 LNHDA and CDR2 SQIVND (reference sequence). The CDR3 is 14 amino acids. CDR3 DNA: TGTGCCAGTAGTCTCGACAGGCCGGCCGGGGAGCTGTTTTTT. This translates into CASSLDRPAGELFF.

The chain recombines TRBV10-2 with TRBJ1-4; D not certain. Trimming stripped 10 bases from V and 7 bases from J, with 7 bases between. This CDR3 region has 10 residues. Germline loops: CDR1 WSHSY, CDR2 SAAADI. The CDR3 region has the DNA TGCGCCACCTCGAGTGAAAAACTGTTTTTT. Translating gives CATSSEKLFF.

The chain is built from TRBV4-1 and TRBJ2-3; 9 positions match TRBD2. Trimming cost V 6 bases and J 0 bases; bases outside gene matches: 10. The length of the CDR3 is 17 residues. CDR1 and CDR2 (germline): MGHRA, YSYEKL. The CDR3 spells CASRPLAGRTSTDTQYF. CDR3 DNA sequence: TGCGCCAGCAGGCCGCTAGCGGGGAGGACTAGCACAGATACGCAGTATTTT.

The chain recombines TRBV6-5 with TRBJ1-3, with D hard to call. The length of the CDR3 is 11 residues. The germline V and J ends were trimmed by 7 bases and 9 bases, with 10 bases remaining between them. Germline V lookup: CDR1 MNHEY, CDR2 SVGAGI. The CDR3 nucleotides read TGTGCCAGCACCTCGGGAGGCACCATATATTTT. This codes for CASTSGGTIYF.

The chain has TRBV5-1 and TRBJ2-3; a weak D match, TRBD2 (5 bases). Germline V lookup: CDR1 SGHRS, CDR2 YFSETQ. With 5 bases removed from V and 2 bases from J, the gap between germline ends came to 12 bases. This CDR3 contains 14 residues. In nucleotides, the CDR3 is TGCGCCAGCAGAAAAAACCTAGCCACAGATACGCAGTATTTT. Protein: CASRKNLATDTQYF. Supplemented by reference TRBV5-1 and TRBJ2-3, the full variable domain reads KAGVTQTPRYLIKTRGQQVTLSCSPISGHRSVSWYQQTPGQGLQFLFEYFSETQRNKGNFPGRFSGRQFSNSRSEMNVSTLELGDSALYLCASRKNLATDTQYFGPGTRLTVL.

The J gene is TRBJ1-1, the V gene TRBV4-3; maybe TRBD1 (5 bases). The V and J ends lost 1 base and 10 bases respectively, with 7 bases between them. Germline lookup yields CDR1 LGHNA and CDR2 YSLEER. The CDR3 length is 11 residues. The CDR3 bases are TGCGCCAGCAGCCAAGCGGGGACAGCTTTCTTT. Protein product: CASSQAGTAFF.

The chain uses TRBV5-1 and TRBJ2-7; D not certain. Germline values: CDR1 SGHRS, CDR2 YFSETQ. Trimming removed 4 bases from V and 5 bases from J, with 16 bases in between. The CDR3 runs 14 residues. CDR3 residues: CASSPQTSSDEQYF. The DNA for the CDR3 is TGCGCCAGCAGCCCACAGACCAGCAGCGACGAGCAGTACTTC. Complete variable domain (other parts from reference TRBV5-1 and TRBJ2-7): KAGVTQTPRYLIKTRGQQVTLSCSPISGHRSVSWYQQTPGQGLQFLFEYFSETQRNKGNFPGRFSGRQFSNSRSEMNVSTLELGDSALYLCASSPQTSSDEQYFGPGTRLTVT.

The rearrangement links TRBV5-1 to TRBJ2-2; tentative D call: TRBD2 (5 bases). Trimming removed 4 bases at V and 4 bases at J, with 14 bases between. This CDR3 has 15 amino acids. Looked up from germline, CDR1 is SGHRS and CDR2 is YFSETQ. The CDR3, as DNA: TGCGCCAGCAGCGGGTCTCTCGCGGGCACCGGGGAGCTGTTTTTT. It codes for CASSGSLAGTGELFF.